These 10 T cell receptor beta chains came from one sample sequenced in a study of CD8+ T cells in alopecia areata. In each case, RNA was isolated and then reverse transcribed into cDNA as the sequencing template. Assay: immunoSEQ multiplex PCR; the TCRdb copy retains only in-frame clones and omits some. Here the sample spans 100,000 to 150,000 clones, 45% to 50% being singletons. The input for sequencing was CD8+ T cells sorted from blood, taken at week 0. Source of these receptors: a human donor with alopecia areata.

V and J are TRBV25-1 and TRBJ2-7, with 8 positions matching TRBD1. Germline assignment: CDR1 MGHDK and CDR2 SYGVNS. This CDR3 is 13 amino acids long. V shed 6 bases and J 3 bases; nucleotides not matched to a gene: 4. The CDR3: CASSRQGHYEQYF. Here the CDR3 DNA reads TGTGCCAGCAGCCGACAGGGGCACTACGAGCAGTACTTC.

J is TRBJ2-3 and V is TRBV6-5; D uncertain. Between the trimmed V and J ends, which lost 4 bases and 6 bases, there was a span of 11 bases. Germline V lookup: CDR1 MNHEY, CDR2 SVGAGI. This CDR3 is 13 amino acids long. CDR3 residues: CASSSGDTDTQYF. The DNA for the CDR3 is TGTGCCAGCAGTTCTGGGGATACGGATACGCAGTATTTT.

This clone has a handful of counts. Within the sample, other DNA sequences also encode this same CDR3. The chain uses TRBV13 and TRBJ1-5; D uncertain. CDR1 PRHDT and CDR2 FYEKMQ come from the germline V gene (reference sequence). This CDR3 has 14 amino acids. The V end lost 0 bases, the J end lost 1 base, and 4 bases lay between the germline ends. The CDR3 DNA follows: TGTGCCAGCAGCTTAGGGGACAGCAATCAGCCCCAGCATTTT. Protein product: CASSLGDSNQPQHF.

The CDR3 bases are TGTGCCAGCAGCTACAGGGACCTCTCCTACGAGCAGTACTTC. Residues: CASSYRDLSYEQYF. V gene TRBV13 combines with J gene TRBJ2-7, with TRBD1 as a possible D gene (6 bases). Germline-derived CDR1 and CDR2 are PRHDT and FYEKMQ (reference sequence). V was trimmed by 4 bases and J by 0 bases, leaving 10 bases between them. There are 14 residues in the CDR3.

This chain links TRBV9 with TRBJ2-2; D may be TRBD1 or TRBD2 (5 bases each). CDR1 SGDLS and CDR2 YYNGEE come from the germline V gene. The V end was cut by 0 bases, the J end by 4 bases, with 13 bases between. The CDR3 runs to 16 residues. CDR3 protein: CASSVATGTGTGELFF. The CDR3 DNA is TGTGCCAGCAGCGTAGCTACCGGGACGGGCACCGGGGAGCTGTTTTTT. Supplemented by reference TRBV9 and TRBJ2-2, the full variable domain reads DSGVTQTPKHLITATGQRVTLRCSPRSGDLSVYWYQQSLDQGLQFLIQYYNGEERAKGNILERFSAQQFPDLHSELNLSSLELGDSALYFCASSVATGTGTGELFFGEGSRLTVL.

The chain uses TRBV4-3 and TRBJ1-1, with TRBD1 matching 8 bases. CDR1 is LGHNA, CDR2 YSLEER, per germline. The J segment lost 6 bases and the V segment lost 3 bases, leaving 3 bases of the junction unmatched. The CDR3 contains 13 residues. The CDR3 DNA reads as TGCGCCAGCAGCCAGACAGGGGATGCTGAAGCTTTCTTT. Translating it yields CASSQTGDAEAFF.

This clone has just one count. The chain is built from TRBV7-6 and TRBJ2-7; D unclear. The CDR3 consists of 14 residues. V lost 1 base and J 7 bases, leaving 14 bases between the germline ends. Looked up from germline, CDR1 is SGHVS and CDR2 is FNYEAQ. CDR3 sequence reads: CASSLEGTVEEQYF. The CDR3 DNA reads TGTGCCAGCAGCTTAGAGGGAACGGTGGAGGAGCAGTACTTC.

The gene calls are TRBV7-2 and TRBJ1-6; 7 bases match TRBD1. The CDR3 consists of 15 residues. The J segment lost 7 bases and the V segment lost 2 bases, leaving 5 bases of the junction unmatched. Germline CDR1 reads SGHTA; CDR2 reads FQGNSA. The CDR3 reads CASSLRQGANSPLHF. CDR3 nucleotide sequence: TGTGCCAGCAGCTTAAGACAGGGCGCCAATTCACCCCTCCACTTT.

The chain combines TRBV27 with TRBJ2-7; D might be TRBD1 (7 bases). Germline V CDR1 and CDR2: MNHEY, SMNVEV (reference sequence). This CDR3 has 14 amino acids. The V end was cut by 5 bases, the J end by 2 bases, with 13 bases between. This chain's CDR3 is CASSPTGEAYEQYF. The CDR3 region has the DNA TGTGCCAGCAGTCCCACAGGGGAGGCCTACGAGCAGTACTTC.

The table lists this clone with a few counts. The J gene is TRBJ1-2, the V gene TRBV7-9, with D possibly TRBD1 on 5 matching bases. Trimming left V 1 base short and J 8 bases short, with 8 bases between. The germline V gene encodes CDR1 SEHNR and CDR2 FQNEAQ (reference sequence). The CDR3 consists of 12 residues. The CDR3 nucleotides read TGTGCCAGCAGCTTAGAAGGGGAGGGCTACACCTTC. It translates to CASSLEGEGYTF.